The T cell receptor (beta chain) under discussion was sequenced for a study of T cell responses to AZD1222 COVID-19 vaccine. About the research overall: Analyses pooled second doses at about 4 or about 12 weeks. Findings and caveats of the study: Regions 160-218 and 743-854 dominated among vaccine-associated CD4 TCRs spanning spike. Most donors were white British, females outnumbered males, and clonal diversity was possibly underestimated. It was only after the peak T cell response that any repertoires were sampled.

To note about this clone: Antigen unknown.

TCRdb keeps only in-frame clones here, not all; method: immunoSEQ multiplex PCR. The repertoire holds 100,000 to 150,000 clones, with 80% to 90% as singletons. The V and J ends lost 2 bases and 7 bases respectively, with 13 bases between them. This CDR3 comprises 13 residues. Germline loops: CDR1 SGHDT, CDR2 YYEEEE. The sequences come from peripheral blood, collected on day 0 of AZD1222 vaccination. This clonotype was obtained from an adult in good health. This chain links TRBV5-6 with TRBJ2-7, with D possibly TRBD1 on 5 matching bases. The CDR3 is CASSLQGAREQYF. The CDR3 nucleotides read TGTGCCAGCAGCTTACAAGGGGCGAGGGAGCAGTACTTC.